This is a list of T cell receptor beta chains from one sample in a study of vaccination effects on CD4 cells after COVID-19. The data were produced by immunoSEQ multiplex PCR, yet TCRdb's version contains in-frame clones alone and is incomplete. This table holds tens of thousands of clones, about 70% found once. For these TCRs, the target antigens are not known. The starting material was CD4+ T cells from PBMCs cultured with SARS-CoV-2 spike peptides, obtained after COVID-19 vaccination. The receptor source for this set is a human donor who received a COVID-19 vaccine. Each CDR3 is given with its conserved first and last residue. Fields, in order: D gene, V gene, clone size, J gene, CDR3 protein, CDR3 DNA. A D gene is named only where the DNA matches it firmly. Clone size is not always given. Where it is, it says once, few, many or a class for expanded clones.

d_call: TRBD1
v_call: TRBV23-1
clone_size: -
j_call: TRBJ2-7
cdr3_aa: CASSHQAGQGGYEQYF
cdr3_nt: TGCGCCAGCAGTCACCAAGCGGGACAGGGGGGGTACGAGCAGTACTTC

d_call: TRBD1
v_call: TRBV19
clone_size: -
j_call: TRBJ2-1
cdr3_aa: CASRDRDSTYNEQFF
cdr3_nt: TGTGCCAGTAGGGACCGGGACAGCACTTACAATGAGCAGTTCTTC

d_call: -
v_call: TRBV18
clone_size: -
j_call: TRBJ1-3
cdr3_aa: CASSPGISGNTIYF
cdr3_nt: TGTGCCAGCTCACCGGGGATATCGGGAAACACCATATATTTT

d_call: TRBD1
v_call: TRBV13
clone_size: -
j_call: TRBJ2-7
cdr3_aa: CASSYRQGGGYEQYF
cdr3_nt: TGTGCCAGCAGCTACCGACAGGGGGGGGGATACGAGCAGTACTTC

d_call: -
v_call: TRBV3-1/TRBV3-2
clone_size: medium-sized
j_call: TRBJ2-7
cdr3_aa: CASSLGGQMGYEQYF
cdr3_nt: TGTGCCAGCAGCTTGGGCGGACAGATGGGCTACGAGCAGTACTTC

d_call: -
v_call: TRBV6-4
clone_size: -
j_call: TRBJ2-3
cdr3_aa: CASSYFPADTQYF
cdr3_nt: TGTGCCAGCAGTTACTTTCCGGCAGATACGCAGTATTTT

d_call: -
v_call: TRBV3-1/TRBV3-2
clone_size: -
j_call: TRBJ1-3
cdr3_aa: CASSHHRAGGNTIYF
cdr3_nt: TGTGCCAGCAGCCACCACAGGGCAGGAGGAAACACCATATATTTT

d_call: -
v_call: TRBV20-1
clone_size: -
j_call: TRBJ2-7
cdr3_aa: CSATSWGEQYF
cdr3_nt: TGCAGTGCTACCTCGTGGGGCGAGCAGTACTTC

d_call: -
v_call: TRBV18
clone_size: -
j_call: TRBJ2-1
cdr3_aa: CASSPLADYNEQFF
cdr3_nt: TGTGCCAGCTCACCCCTGGCGGACTACAATGAGCAGTTCTTC

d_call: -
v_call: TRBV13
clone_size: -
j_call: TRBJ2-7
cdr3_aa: CASSLRGRLRTYEQYF
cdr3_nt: TGTGCCAGCAGCTTACGGGGCCGTTTAAGGACCTACGAGCAGTACTTC

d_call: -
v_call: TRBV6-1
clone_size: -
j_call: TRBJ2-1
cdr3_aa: CASSEPRHSYNEQFF
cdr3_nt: TGTGCCAGCAGTGAACCCCGCCACTCCTACAATGAGCAGTTCTTC

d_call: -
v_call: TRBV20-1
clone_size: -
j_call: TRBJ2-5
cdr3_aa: CSASPPDRSQETQYF
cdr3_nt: TGCAGTGCTAGTCCACCGGACAGAAGTCAAGAGACCCAGTACTTC

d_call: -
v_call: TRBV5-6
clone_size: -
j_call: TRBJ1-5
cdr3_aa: CASSLWGPNQPQHF
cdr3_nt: TGTGCCAGCAGCTTGTGGGGACCAAATCAGCCCCAGCATTTT

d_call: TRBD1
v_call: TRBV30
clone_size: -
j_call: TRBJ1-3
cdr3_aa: CAWTVRGHSGNTIYF
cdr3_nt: TGTGCCTGGACGGTCAGGGGGCACTCTGGAAACACCATATATTTT

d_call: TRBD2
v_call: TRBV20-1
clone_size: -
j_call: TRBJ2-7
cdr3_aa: CSASLAGGLHYEQYF
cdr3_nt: TGCAGTGCTAGTCTAGCGGGGGGCCTACACTACGAGCAGTACTTC

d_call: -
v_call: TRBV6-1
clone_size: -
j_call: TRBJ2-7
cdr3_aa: CASSEYREGEQYF
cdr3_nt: TGTGCCAGCAGTGAATACAGGGAGGGCGAGCAGTACTTC

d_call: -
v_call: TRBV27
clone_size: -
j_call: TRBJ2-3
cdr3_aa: CASSFQGFFPDRADTQYF
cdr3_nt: TGTGCCAGCAGTTTCCAGGGGTTTTTCCCCGACCGGGCAGATACGCAGTATTTT

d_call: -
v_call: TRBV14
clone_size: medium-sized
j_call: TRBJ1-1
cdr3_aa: CASSRESRGTEAFF
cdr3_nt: TGTGCCAGCAGCCGCGAGTCTCGGGGCACTGAAGCTTTCTTT

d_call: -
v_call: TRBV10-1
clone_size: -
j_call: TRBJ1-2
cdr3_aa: CASSESARGSANYGYTF
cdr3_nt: TGCGCCAGCAGTGAGTCCGCCAGGGGCTCAGCTAACTATGGCTACACCTTC

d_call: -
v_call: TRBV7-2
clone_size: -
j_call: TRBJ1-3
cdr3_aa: CASSFSGTRGNTIYF
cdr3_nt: TGTGCCAGCAGCTTTTCCGGGACACGTGGAAACACCATATATTTT

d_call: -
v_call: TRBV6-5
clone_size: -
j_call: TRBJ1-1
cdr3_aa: CASSNDWNTEAFF
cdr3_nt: TGTGCCAGCAGCAATGACTGGAACACTGAAGCTTTCTTT

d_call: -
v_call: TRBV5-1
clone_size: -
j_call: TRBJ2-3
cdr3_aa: CASSLAIGRSTDTQYF
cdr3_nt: TGCGCCAGCAGCTTGGCCATCGGACGGTCCACAGATACGCAGTATTTT

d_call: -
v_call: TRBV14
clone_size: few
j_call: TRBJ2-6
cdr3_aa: CASSQVLAGANVLTF
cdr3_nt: TGTGCCAGCAGCCAAGTATTGGCTGGGGCCAACGTCCTGACTTTC

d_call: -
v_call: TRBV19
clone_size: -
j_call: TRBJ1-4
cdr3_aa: CASSILGTSLGEKLFF
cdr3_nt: TGTGCCAGTAGTATTCTCGGGACATCCCTAGGGGAAAAACTGTTTTTT

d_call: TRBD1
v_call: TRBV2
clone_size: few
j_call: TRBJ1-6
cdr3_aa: CASIGQGLTLHF
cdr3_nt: TGTGCCAGCATCGGACAGGGTCTCACCCTCCACTTT

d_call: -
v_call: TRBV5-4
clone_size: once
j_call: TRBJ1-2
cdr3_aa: CASSLRQSHSGYTF
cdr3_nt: TGTGCCAGCAGCTTGCGACAATCCCACAGTGGCTACACCTTC

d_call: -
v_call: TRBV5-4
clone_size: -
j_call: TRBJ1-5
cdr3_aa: CASSLDGAVSNQPQHF
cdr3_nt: TGTGCCAGCAGCTTGGACGGGGCGGTGAGCAATCAGCCCCAGCATTTT

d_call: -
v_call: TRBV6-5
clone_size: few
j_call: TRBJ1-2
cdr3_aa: CASSYRGSNGYTF
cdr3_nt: TGTGCCAGCAGTTACCGGGGTAGTAATGGCTACACCTTC

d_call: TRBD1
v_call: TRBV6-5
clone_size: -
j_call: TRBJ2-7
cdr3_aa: CASMTGTGGSYEQYF
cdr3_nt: TGTGCCAGCATGACCGGGACAGGGGGCTCCTACGAGCAGTACTTC

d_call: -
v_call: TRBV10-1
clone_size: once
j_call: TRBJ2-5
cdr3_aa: CASSDGGVFQETQYF
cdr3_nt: TGCGCCAGCAGTGATGGAGGGGTCTTCCAAGAGACCCAGTACTTC

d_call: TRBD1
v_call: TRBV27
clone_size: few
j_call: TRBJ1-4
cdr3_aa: CASSLTQGVMSELFF
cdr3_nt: TGTGCCAGCAGTCTGACCCAGGGGGTAATGAGTGAACTGTTTTTT

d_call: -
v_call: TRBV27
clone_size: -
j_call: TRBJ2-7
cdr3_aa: CASSLAGHSYEQYF
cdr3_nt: TGTGCCAGCAGTTTGGCAGGCCACTCCTACGAGCAGTACTTC

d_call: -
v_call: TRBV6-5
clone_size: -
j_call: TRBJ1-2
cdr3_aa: CASGGGGHYGYTF
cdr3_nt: TGTGCCAGTGGTGGGGGGGGCCACTATGGCTACACCTTC

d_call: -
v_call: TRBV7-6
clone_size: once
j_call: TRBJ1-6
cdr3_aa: CASSPQGNSPLHF
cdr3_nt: TGTGCCAGCAGCCCACAAGGGAATTCACCCCTCCACTTT

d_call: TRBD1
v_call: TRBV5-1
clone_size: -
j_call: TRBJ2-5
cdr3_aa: CASSGTGGSQETQYF
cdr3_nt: TGCGCCAGCAGCGGGACAGGGGGGTCCCAAGAGACCCAGTACTTC

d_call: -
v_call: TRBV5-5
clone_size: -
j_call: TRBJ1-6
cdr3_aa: CASSLGQDVNNSPLHF
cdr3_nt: TGTGCCAGCAGCTTGGGGCAGGACGTCAATAATTCACCCCTCCACTTT

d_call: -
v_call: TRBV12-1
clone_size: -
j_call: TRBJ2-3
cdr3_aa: CASSFPLPRLAGGVDTQYF
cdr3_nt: TGTGCCAGCAGCTTTCCCCTCCCACGACTAGCGGGAGGGGTAGATACGCAGTATTTT

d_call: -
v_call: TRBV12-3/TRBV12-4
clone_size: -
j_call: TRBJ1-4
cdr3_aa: CASGILTNEKLFF
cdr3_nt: TGTGCCAGCGGTATTCTGACTAATGAAAAACTGTTTTTT

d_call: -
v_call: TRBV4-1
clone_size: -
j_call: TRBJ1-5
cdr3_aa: CASSQGPGRNANQPQHF
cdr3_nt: TGCGCCAGCAGCCAAGGTCCAGGGCGCAACGCAAATCAGCCCCAGCATTTT

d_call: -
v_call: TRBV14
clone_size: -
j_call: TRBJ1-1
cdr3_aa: CASSQSPNTEAFF
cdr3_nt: TGTGCCAGCAGTCAATCCCCGAACACTGAAGCTTTCTTT

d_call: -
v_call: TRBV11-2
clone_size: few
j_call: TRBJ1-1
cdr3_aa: CASSLGTVNTEAFF
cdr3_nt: TGTGCCAGCAGCTTAGGGACAGTGAACACTGAAGCTTTCTTT